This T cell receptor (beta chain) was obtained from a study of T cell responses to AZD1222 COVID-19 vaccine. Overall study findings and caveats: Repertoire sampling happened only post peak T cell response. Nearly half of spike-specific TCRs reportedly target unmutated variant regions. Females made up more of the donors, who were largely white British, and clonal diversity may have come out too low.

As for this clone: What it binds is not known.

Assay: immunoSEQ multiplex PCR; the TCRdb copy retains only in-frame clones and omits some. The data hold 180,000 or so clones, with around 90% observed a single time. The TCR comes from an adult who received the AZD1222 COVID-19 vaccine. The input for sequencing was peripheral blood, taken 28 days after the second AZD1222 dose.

The chain's CDR3 is CASSAEVLDRALQNTEAFF. The CDR3 nucleotides are TGTGCCAGCAGCGCCGAGGTTCTGGACAGGGCCCTCCAGAACACTGAAGCTTTCTTT. This rearrangement joins TRBV7-2 to TRBJ1-1; 8 bases match TRBD1. The J segment lost 1 base and the V segment lost 5 bases, leaving 18 bases of the junction unmatched. Germline V gene data show CDR1 as SGHTA and CDR2 as FQGNSA. The CDR3 has 19 residues.